Below are 20 T cell receptor beta chains sequenced from a single sample in a study of T cell changes during pregnancy in multiple sclerosis. Sequenced by immunoSEQ multiplex PCR; TCRdb stores in-frame clones only, minus some. The table lists tens of thousands of clones, about 94% of them singletons. The input for sequencing was peripheral blood, taken in the third trimester of pregnancy. The receptors here all came from a female donor with multiple sclerosis, enrolled in a pregnancy study.

V gene TRBV7-2 combines with J gene TRBJ2-3; TRBD2 matches 9 bases. The V and J ends lost 5 bases and 0 bases, in that order; junction bases with no gene match: 6. CDR3 length: 16 amino acids. Germline V gives CDR1 SGHTA, CDR2 FQGNSA. This CDR3 reads CASSNLAGGSTDTQYF. The CDR3 DNA follows: TGTGCCAGCAGCAATCTGGCGGGAGGGAGCACAGATACGCAGTATTTT.

The CDR3 nucleotides read TGTGCCAGCAGCTTAGGGAGCGGCTCTGGGGCCAACGTCCTGACTTTC. This sequence encodes CASSLGSGSGANVLTF. The chain is built from TRBV7-2 and TRBJ2-6; maybe TRBD2 (5 bases). Germline loops: CDR1 SGHTA, CDR2 FQGNSA. The V gene lost 1 base and the J gene lost 0 bases, with 7 bases spanning the gap. The CDR3 extends over 16 amino acids. Drawing the rest from reference TRBV7-2 and TRBJ2-6, the complete variable domain is GAGVSQSPSNKVTEKGKDVELRCDPISGHTALYWYRQSLGQGLEFLIYFQGNSAPDKSGLPSDRFSAERTGGSVSTLTIQRTQQEDSAVYLCASSLGSGSGANVLTFGAGSRLTVL.

V gene TRBV9 combines with J gene TRBJ2-7; 7 positions agree with TRBD2. CDR1 is SGDLS and CDR2 is YYNGEE in the germline V gene. The ends lost 0 bases at V and 4 bases at J; junction bases unmatched: 4. The CDR3 consists of 14 residues. CDR3 amino acids: CASSVGGGRYEQYF. CDR3 nucleotides: TGTGCCAGCAGCGTAGGAGGCGGGAGATACGAGCAGTACTTC.

This clone was picked up a small number of times. Other DNA sequences in this sample translate to the same CDR3. This chain uses TRBV12-5 with TRBJ1-1; D remains ambiguous. V was cut by 2 bases and J by 2 bases, with 6 bases left in between. The germline gives CDR1 LGHNT, CDR2 FRNRAP. The CDR3 length is 13 residues. The CDR3 region is CASGLQANTEAFF. In nucleotides, the CDR3 is TGTGCTAGTGGTTTGCAGGCCAACACTGAAGCTTTCTTT.

The V and J genes are TRBV6-5 and TRBJ2-7, with a possible D match to TRBD2 (5 bases). The CDR3 length is 14 residues. V lost 5 bases, J lost 7 bases, and 18 bases lay in between. The germline V gene has CDR1 MNHEY and CDR2 SVGAGI. CDR3 sequence: CASSLDRVSGEQYF. The DNA for the CDR3 is TGTGCCAGCAGTCTGGACCGGGTATCGGGGGAGCAGTACTTC.

The chain combines TRBV2 with TRBJ2-1; 9 positions agree with TRBD2. The CDR3 consists of 14 residues. J was trimmed by 7 bases and V by 6 bases; bases with no gene match: 7. Germline values: CDR1 SNHLY, CDR2 FYNNEI. In nucleotides, the CDR3 is TGTGCCAGCAGGCAAGGACTAGCGCAAAATGAGCAGTTCTTC. Its protein is CASRQGLAQNEQFF.

The CDR3 coding sequence is TGTGCCAGCAGCGTAGCTACGTCGGGAACCGGGGAGCTGTTTTTT. This encodes CASSVATSGTGELFF. The chain joins TRBV9 to TRBJ2-2; D might be TRBD2 (5 bases). Germline CDR1 SGDLS, CDR2 YYNGEE. V lost 0 bases and J lost 5, with 11 bases in between. The CDR3 spans 15 residues.

About this clone itself: The germline gene is not matched at one end of the junction; a read error may be the cause. The DNA of the CDR3 is TGTGCCAGCAGTTTATACACGGGAGGGATCATCTTC. Translated, it gives CASSLYTGGIIF. The gene calls are TRBV27 and TRBJ2-7; 8 nucleotides match TRBD2. CDR3 length: 12 residues. Per the germline V gene, CDR1 is MNHEY and CDR2 is SMNVEV (reference sequence).

The chain has TRBV28 and TRBJ2-5; 12 bases agree with TRBD2. The CDR3 runs 15 residues. V trimming: 7 bases; J trimming: 5 bases; junction bases outside the gene matches: 8. In germline, CDR1 is MDHEN, CDR2 SYDVKM. The CDR3 DNA reads TGTGCCAGCACTGTTGGTGGGACTAGCGGGGAGACCCAGTACTTC. Translated: CASTVGGTSGETQYF.

This chain uses TRBV5-1 with TRBJ2-1, with 12 nucleotides matching TRBD2. The CDR3 spans 15 residues. V lost 0 bases, J lost 8 bases, and 3 bases stayed unmatched. Germline V CDR1 and CDR2: SGHRS, YFSETQ. The CDR3 DNA follows: TGCGCCAGCAGCTTGGGACTAGCGGGAGTGGATGAGCAGTTCTTC. It is translated as CASSLGLAGVDEQFF.

This clone was observed a handful of times. The rearrangement joins TRBV5-6 to TRBJ1-1; D is unresolved. The germline gives CDR1 SGHDT, CDR2 YYEEEE. V was cut by 5 bases and J by 3 bases, with 11 bases left in between. The CDR3 covers 13 residues. The CDR3 DNA follows: TGTGCCAGCAGTTCACAGCCCTACACTGAAGCTTTCTTT. Translation: CASSSQPYTEAFF.

The CDR3 nucleotides read TGCGCCAGCAGCTTTGAGCGCAATCAGCCCCAGCATTTT. Translation: CASSFERNQPQHF. This chain joins TRBV5-1 and TRBJ1-5; D not resolved. CDR3 size: 13 residues. Germline V CDR1 and CDR2: SGHRS, YFSETQ. V shed 2 bases and J shed 2 bases, with 5 bases lying between them.

The gene calls are TRBV5-1 and TRBJ1-1; no firm D call. Deletions cut 4 bases from V and 1 base from J, with 11 bases between. CDR3 length: 14 amino acids. Germline V CDR1 and CDR2: SGHRS, YFSETQ. CDR3 in amino acids: CASSLGLGNTEAFF. The CDR3 DNA reads as TGCGCCAGCAGCCTAGGACTTGGGAACACTGAAGCTTTCTTT.

The chain links TRBV7-9 to TRBJ2-5; possible D gene TRBD2, 5 bases. The CDR3 is 15 residues long. Trimming took off 1 base at V and 5 bases at J, with 14 bases between the two ends. Germline values: CDR1 SEHNR, CDR2 FQNEAQ (reference sequence). The CDR3 region is CASSLGAGMGETQYF. The CDR3 DNA reads TGTGCCAGCAGCTTAGGCGCGGGTATGGGGGAGACCCAGTACTTC.

J is TRBJ1-2 and V is TRBV7-3; TRBD1 aligns across 7 bases. The germline gives CDR1 SGHTA, CDR2 FQGTGA. J was trimmed by 8 bases and V by 5 bases; bases with no gene match: 8. This CDR3 has 13 amino acids. As DNA, the CDR3 is TGTGCCAGCAGCCCAGGGGGGTTAGAGGGCTACACCTTC. Encoded protein: CASSPGGLEGYTF.

The CDR3 reads CASRIFSGSKETQYF. The CDR3 DNA sequence: TGTGCCAGCAGAATCTTCAGCGGGAGTAAAGAGACCCAGTACTTC. The chain combines TRBV7-9 with TRBJ2-5; the match to TRBD2 covers 8 bases. CDR1 and CDR2 (germline): SEHNR, FQNEAQ (reference sequence). The CDR3 is made up of 15 amino acids. Trimming removed 6 bases from V and 3 bases from J; junction bases left unmatched: 9.

The chain combines TRBV5-1 with TRBJ2-3; 10 bases line up with TRBD2. Germline V gene lookup returns CDR1 SGHRS and CDR2 YFSETQ. V shed 0 bases and J 0 bases; nucleotides not matched to a gene: 7. CDR3 length: 18 residues. The CDR3 loop is CASSLGLAGILSTDTQYF. For the CDR3, the DNA is TGCGCCAGCAGCTTGGGACTAGCGGGCATCCTTAGCACAGATACGCAGTATTTT.

The rearrangement joins TRBV12-5 to TRBJ2-2, with D perhaps TRBD1 (6 bases). Germline V gene data show CDR1 as LGHNT and CDR2 as FRNRAP. V lost 0 bases and J 5 bases, leaving 19 bases between the germline ends. This CDR3 comprises 18 residues. The CDR3 loop reads CASGLVLGQGFLTGELFF. CDR3 sequence (DNA): TGTGCTAGTGGTTTGGTACTGGGGCAGGGGTTCTTGACCGGGGAGCTGTTTTTT.

The chain links TRBV27 to TRBJ2-7; TRBD2 agrees at 8 bases. J lost 0 bases, V lost 0 bases, and 7 bases had no gene match. The CDR3 contains 17 residues. Germline CDR1 MNHEY, CDR2 SMNVEV (reference sequence). The chain's CDR3 is CASSLSGLAGDSYEQYF. In DNA form, the CDR3 reads TGTGCCAGCAGTTTATCAGGGCTAGCGGGCGACTCCTACGAGCAGTACTTC.

The chain carries TRBV5-1 and TRBJ2-5; 9 bases align to TRBD1. The CDR3 sequence is 15 residues long. Germline V gives CDR1 SGHRS, CDR2 YFSETQ. V lost 5 bases and J lost 3; bases outside the gene matches: 8. CDR3 amino acids: CASRAPGTGKETQYF. The CDR3 DNA sequence: TGCGCCAGCAGGGCCCCCGGGACAGGGAAAGAGACCCAGTACTTC.